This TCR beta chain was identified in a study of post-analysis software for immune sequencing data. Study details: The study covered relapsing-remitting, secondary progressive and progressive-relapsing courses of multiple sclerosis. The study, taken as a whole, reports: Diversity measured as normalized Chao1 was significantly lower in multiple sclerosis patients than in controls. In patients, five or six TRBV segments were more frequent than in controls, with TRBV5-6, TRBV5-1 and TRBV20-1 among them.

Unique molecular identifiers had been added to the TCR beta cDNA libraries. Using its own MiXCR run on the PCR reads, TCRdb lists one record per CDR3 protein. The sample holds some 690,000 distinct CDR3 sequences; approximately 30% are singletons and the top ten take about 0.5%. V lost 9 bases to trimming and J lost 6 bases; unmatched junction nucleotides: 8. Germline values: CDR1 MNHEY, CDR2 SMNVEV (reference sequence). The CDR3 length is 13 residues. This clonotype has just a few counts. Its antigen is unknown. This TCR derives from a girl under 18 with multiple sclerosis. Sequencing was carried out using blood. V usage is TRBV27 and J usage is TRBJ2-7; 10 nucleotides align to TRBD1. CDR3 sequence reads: CASRGTGASEQYF. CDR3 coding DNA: TGTGCCAGTCGGGGGACAGGGGCCTCCGAGCAGTACTTC.